Described below is a single T cell receptor beta chain sequence and its context. Its antigen is currently unknown. Sequencing was performed with immunoSEQ multiplex PCR; in TCRdb, only in-frame clones are kept and a portion is missing. The repertoire holds fewer than 30,000 clones, with around 86% as singletons. The data were taken from a study of T cell responses to AZD1222 COVID-19 vaccine. Study results and limitations: Clonal diversity was possibly underestimated, and white British individuals and females predominated among donors.

The trim removed 1 base at V and 3 bases at J, leaving 3 bases unmatched. The CDR3 sequence is 15 residues long. Germline values: CDR1 SGHVS, CDR2 FNYEAQ. The sample in question was peripheral blood, obtained 28 days after the second AZD1222 dose. This receptor was taken from an adult who received the AZD1222 COVID-19 vaccine. V is TRBV7-6 and J is TRBJ2-7, with 10 bases matching TRBD1. The CDR3 reads CASSLGTGGGYEQYF. The DNA for the CDR3 is TGTGCCAGCAGCTTAGGGACAGGGGGAGGCTACGAGCAGTACTTC.